This T cell receptor beta chain stems from a study of blood T cell repertoires in COVID-19. Study-wide background: The cDNA or gDNA used as material had been derived from T cells, B-cell-depleted T cells, or PBMCs.

Only in-frame clones appear in the TCRdb table, and some are missing; sequencing was by immunoSEQ multiplex PCR. This sample yields about 69,000 clones, of which about 80% are seen a single time; roughly 13% belongs to the top ten. The germline CDR1 and CDR2 sequences are SGHTA and FQGTGA. The CDR3 runs 16 residues. The ends were cut back, 4 bases at V and 5 bases at J, with 17 bases in the middle. The V call is TRBV7-3, the J call TRBJ2-2; possibly TRBD1 for D (6 bases). Material: peripheral blood. This sequence originates from a man between 50 and 59 years old with COVID-19, enrolled during active disease. The CDR3 region has the DNA TGTGCCAGCAGCTCGGGACATCCAGGCTCAACCGGGGAGCTGTTTTTT. Its translation is CASSSGHPGSTGELFF.